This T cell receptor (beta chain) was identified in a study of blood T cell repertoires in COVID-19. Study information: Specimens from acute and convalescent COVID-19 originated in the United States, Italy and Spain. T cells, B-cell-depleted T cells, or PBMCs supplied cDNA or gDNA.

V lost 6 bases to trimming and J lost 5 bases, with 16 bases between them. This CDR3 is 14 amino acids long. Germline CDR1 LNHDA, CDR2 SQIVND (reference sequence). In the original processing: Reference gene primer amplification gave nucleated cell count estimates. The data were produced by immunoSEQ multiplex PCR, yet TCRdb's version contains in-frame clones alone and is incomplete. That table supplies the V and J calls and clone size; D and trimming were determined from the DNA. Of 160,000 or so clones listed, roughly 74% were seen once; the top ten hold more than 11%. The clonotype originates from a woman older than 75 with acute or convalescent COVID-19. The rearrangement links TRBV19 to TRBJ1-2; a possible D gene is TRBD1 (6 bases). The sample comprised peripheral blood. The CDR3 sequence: CASRQAGTKYGYTF. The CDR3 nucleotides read TGTGCCAGTAGACAGGCCGGGACAAAGTATGGCTACACCTTC. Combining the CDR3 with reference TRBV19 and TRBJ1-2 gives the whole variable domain DGGITQSPKYLFRKEGQNVTLSCEQNLNHDAMYWYRQDPGQGLRLIYYSQIVNDFQKGDIAEGYSVSREKKESFPLTVTSAQKNPTAFYLCASRQAGTKYGYTFGSGTRLTVV.